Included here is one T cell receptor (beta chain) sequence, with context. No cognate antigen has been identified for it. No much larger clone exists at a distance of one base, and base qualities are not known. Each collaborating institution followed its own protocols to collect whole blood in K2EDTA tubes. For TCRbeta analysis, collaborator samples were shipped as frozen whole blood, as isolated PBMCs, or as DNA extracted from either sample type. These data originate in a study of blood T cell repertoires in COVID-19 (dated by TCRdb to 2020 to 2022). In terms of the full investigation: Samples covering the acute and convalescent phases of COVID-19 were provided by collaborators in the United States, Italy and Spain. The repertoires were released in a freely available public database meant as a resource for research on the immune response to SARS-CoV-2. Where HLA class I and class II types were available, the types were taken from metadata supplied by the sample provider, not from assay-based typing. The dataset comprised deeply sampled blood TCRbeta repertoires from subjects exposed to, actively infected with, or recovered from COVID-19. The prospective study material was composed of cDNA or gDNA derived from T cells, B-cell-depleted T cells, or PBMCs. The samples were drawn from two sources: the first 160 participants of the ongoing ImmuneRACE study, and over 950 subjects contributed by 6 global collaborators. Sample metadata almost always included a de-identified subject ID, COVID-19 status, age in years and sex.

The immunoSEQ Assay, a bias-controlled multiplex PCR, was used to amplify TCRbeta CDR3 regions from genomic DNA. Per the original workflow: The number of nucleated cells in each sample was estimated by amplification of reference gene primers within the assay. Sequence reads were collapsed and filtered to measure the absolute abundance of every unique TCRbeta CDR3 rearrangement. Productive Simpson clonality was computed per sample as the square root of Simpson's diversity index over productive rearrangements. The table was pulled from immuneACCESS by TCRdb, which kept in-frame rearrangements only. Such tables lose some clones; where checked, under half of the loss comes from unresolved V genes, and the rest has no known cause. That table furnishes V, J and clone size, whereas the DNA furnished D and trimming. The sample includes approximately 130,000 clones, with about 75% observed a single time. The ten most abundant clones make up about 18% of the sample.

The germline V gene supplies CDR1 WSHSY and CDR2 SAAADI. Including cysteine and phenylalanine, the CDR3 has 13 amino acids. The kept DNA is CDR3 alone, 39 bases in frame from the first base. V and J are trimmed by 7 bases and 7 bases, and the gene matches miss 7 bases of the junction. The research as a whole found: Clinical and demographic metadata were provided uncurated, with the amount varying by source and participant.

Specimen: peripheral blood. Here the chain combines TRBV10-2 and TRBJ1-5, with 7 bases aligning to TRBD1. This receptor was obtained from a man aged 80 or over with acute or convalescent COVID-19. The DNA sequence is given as TGCGCCAGCACTCCAGGGGGGAGACAGCCCCAGCATTTT. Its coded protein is CASTPGGRQPQHF.